These 16 T cell receptor beta chains originate from one sample sequenced in a study of blood T cell repertoires in COVID-19. Produced via immunoSEQ multiplex PCR; TCRdb's table is partial and in-frame only. The data contain around 260,000 clones, more than 85% of them seen just once; the ten biggest clones take up about 0.8%. Material for sequencing was peripheral blood. The receptors derive from a man between 25 and 39 years old with acute or convalescent COVID-19.

The CDR3 region is CSVERLATDTQYF. The CDR3 nucleotides are TGCAGCGTTGAACGACTAGCAACAGATACGCAGTATTTT. The chain joins TRBV29-1 to TRBJ2-3; 7 positions agree with TRBD2. Germline loops: CDR1 SQVTM, CDR2 ANQGSEA. CDR3 length equals 13 residues. Trimming at V came to 2 bases and at J to 3 bases, leaving 2 bases not matched to a gene.

The chain employs TRBV21-1 and TRBJ1-4; TRBD1 is the table's D call and was not checked against the DNA. TRBV21-1 is a listed pseudogene. The CDR3 extends over 13 amino acids. The CDR3 sequence: CASSFRTVEKLFF. Here the CDR3 DNA reads TGTGCCAGCAGCTTTCGGACAGTCGAAAAACTGTTTTTT.

A single count supports this clone. V gene TRBV27 combines with J gene TRBJ2-7; maybe TRBD2 (6 bases). Trimming pared 5 bases from V and 3 bases from J, leaving 14 bases between. Germline-derived CDR1 and CDR2 are MNHEY and SMNVEV (reference sequence). This CDR3 contains 14 residues. CDR3: CASSLGVGGYEQYF. The CDR3 DNA reads as TGTGCCAGCAGTCTCGGGGTGGGGGGCTACGAGCAGTACTTC.

V is TRBV9 and J is TRBJ1-2; D call uncertain. V lost 1 base to trimming and J lost 5 bases, with 6 bases between them. Germline V CDR1 and CDR2: SGDLS, YYNGEE. This CDR3 has 12 residues. The CDR3 DNA reads TGTGCCAGCAGCGTACCCCCGTATGGCTACACCTTC. It specifies CASSVPPYGYTF.

This clone was seen just once. The chain joins TRBV27 to TRBJ2-7; 11 nucleotides line up with TRBD2. The ends lost 1 base at V and 5 bases at J; junction bases unmatched: 13. CDR1 MNHEY and CDR2 SMNVEV come from the germline V gene (reference sequence). The CDR3 contains 18 residues. The CDR3 DNA reads TGTGCCAGCAGTTTATACCCACCCGCGAGTAGCGGGAGGGACGAGCAGTACTTC. Its protein product is CASSLYPPASSGRDEQYF.

This CDR3 is CAWRPPGFYNSPLHF. For the CDR3, the DNA is TGTGCCTGGAGGCCCCCCGGGTTCTATAATTCACCCCTCCACTTT. This chain uses TRBV30 with TRBJ1-6; D is unclear. This CDR3 spans 15 amino acids. CDR1 is GTSNPN, CDR2 SVGIG, per germline (reference sequence). V was cut by 3 bases and J by 3 bases, with 12 bases left in between.

This rearrangement joins TRBV5-4 to TRBJ2-5; tentatively, D is TRBD1 (6 bases). Germline CDR1 and CDR2: SGHNT and YYREEE (reference sequence). There are 15 residues in the CDR3. The V gene lost 4 bases and the J gene lost 5 bases, with 18 bases spanning the gap. CDR3: CASSMTGYSSETQYF. In nucleotides, the CDR3 is TGTGCCAGCAGCATGACAGGTTATAGCAGCGAGACCCAGTACTTC.

The chain is built from TRBV12-5 and TRBJ1-1; TRBD1 might be the D (6 bases). The germline CDR1 and CDR2 sequences are LGHNT and FRNRAP. V dropped 6 bases and J dropped 6 bases, with 8 bases sitting between them. This CDR3 has 11 amino acids. The CDR3 bases are TGTGCTAGTGGAAAGGGGGCTGAAGCTTTCTTT. Protein sequence: CASGKGAEAFF.

V is TRBV5-1 and J is TRBJ1-2; no clear D gene. This CDR3 has 14 residues. Germline V gives CDR1 SGHRS, CDR2 YFSETQ. V was trimmed by 0 bases and J by 3 bases, leaving 9 bases between them. The CDR3 is CASSLGTSDYGYTF. CDR3 nucleotides: TGCGCCAGCAGCTTGGGAACCTCGGACTATGGCTACACCTTC.

This clone appeared a single time. The chain links TRBV5-1 to TRBJ2-1, with unresolved D. This CDR3 has 15 amino acids. Germline V gene lookup returns CDR1 SGHRS and CDR2 YFSETQ. The germline V and J ends were trimmed by 4 bases and 6 bases, with 17 bases remaining between them. The DNA for the CDR3 is TGCGCCAGCAGCCCTTTGGCGGTTCTTCCCAATGAGCAGTTCTTC. Translated: CASSPLAVLPNEQFF.

The chain uses TRBV7-9 and TRBJ1-6, with TRBD1 identical over 10 bases. The CDR3 has 14 amino acids. Germline-derived CDR1 and CDR2 are SEHNR and FQNEAQ (reference sequence). V gave up 5 bases and J gave up 9 bases; unmatched junction bases: 4. The CDR3: CASSQTGGGSPLHF. As DNA, the CDR3 is TGTGCCAGCAGCCAGACAGGGGGCGGTTCACCCCTCCACTTT.

This sequence joins TRBV24-1 and TRBJ1-5; 8 nucleotides match TRBD1. With 3 bases clipped from V and 4 bases from J, the junction kept 7 bases outside the gene matches. CDR3 length: 16 amino acids. The germline gives CDR1 KGHDR, CDR2 SFDVKD. The CDR3 spells CATSDGKTGGNQPQHF. The CDR3 bases are TGTGCCACCAGTGATGGGAAAACAGGGGGAAATCAGCCCCAGCATTTT.

This clone has only one observation. The chain is built from TRBV6-6 and TRBJ1-1; D is perhaps TRBD1 (5 bases). The CDR3 is made up of 14 amino acids. V was shortened by 6 bases and J by 8 bases, with 19 bases between the two germline ends. Germline V gene lookup returns CDR1 MNHNY and CDR2 SVGAGI (reference sequence). The DNA of the CDR3 is TGTGCCAGCAGAGGCCCCAGGGAAACCCAAGAAGCTTTCTTT. As protein: CASRGPRETQEAFF.

V and J are TRBV29-1 and TRBJ1-2; TRBD1 aligns across 12 bases. CDR3 size: 13 residues. Germline trimming cut 7 bases from V and 7 bases from J; bases unmatched to any gene: 7. Germline loops: CDR1 SQVTM, CDR2 ANQGSEA. The CDR3 spells CSARDRGLAGYTF. The CDR3 DNA follows: TGCAGCGCCCGGGACAGGGGGCTCGCTGGCTACACCTTC.

This clone has just one count. The chain employs TRBV7-3 and TRBJ2-3; TRBD1 is a possible D gene (5 bases). Between the trimmed V and J ends, which lost 5 bases and 5 bases, there was a span of 11 bases. Germline assignment: CDR1 SGHTA and CDR2 FQGTGA. The CDR3 loop spans 13 amino acids. As DNA, the CDR3 is TGTGCCAGCAGCCCCACAGGCGGAGATACGCAGTATTTT. As protein: CASSPTGGDTQYF.

V and J are TRBV6-6 and TRBJ1-5; no clear D. Germline V lookup: CDR1 MNHNY, CDR2 SVGAGI (reference sequence). This CDR3 is built from 12 residues. The V end was cut by 2 bases, the J end by 12 bases, with 11 bases between. CDR3 bases: TGTGCCAGCAGTTACGAGTCCGCGCACCAGCATTTT. It encodes CASSYESAHQHF.